These 18 T cell receptor beta chains originate from one sample sequenced in a study of cytomegalovirus exposure and HLA in healthy donors. The PCR employed 60 Vbeta primers together with 13 Jbeta primers. The protocol was immunoSEQ multiplex PCR, while the TCRdb copy is restricted to in-frame clones and leaves out a portion. The table records about 150,000 clones, 60% to 85% of them present only once. The material sequenced was PBMCs. The source is a man aged 35 to 55 in good health and CMV-seropositive.

V and J are TRBV2 and TRBJ2-4; a possible D gene is TRBD1 (6 bases). The germline gives CDR1 SNHLY, CDR2 FYNNEI. V was clipped by 9 bases and J by 2 bases, with 11 bases between them. The CDR3 covers 13 residues. The DNA for the CDR3 is TGTGCCAGTGGGGGCCGGACCAAAAACATTCAGTACTTC. Its translation is CASGGRTKNIQYF.

Worth noting for this clone: Given the absence of the conserved phenylalanine or tryptophan at the CDR3 end, a read error is likely. The DNA is omitted, as the CDR3 cannot be located on it reliably, and the CDR3 follows TCRdb's listing. J is TRBJ1-2 and V is TRBV25-1. Germline lookup yields CDR1 MGHDK and CDR2 SYGVNS. The CDR3 is 8 amino acids long, termini counted. The CDR3 is CASRIAAA.

About this clone itself: Germline is not matched at one junction end, which may reflect a read error. The rearrangement uses TRBV7-9 and TRBJ2-1; no definite D call. The CDR3 totals 11 residues. Germline lookup yields CDR1 SEHNR and CDR2 FQNEAQ (reference sequence). CDR3 DNA sequence: TGTTCCAGCAGCTTACCTCGGGAGCAGTTCTTC. This encodes CSSSLPREQFF.

The V call is TRBV11-2, the J call TRBJ2-7; perhaps TRBD2 as D (5 bases). The CDR3 runs to 12 residues. The V end lost 11 bases, the J end lost 6 bases, and 17 bases lay between the germline ends. CDR1 is SGHAT and CDR2 is FQNNGV in the germline V gene. CDR3 sequence reads: CAAGINPSEQYF. CDR3 in DNA: TGTGCCGCCGGGATTAATCCTTCCGAGCAGTACTTC. Complete variable domain (other parts from reference TRBV11-2 and TRBJ2-7): EAGVAQSPRYKIIEKRQSVAFWCNPISGHATLYWYQQILGQGPKLLIQFQNNGVVDDSQLPKDRFSAERLKGVDSTLKIQPAKLEDSAVYLCAAGINPSEQYFGPGTRLTVT.

This clone has a handful of counts. The chain is built from TRBV28 and TRBJ1-2; D gene ambiguous. Germline lookup yields CDR1 MDHEN and CDR2 SYDVKM. Trimming shortened V by 5 bases and J by 5 bases, and 15 bases separated the two germline ends. The CDR3 runs 14 residues. The CDR3 loop reads CASSNPEFLYGYTF. The CDR3 bases are TGTGCCAGCAGTAACCCGGAGTTTCTGTATGGCTACACCTTC.

V and J are TRBV21-1 and TRBJ2-2; the table's D gene call, TRBD2, was not cross checked with the DNA. TRBV21-1 is tagged as a pseudogene. The CDR3 loop spans 10 amino acids. In DNA, the CDR3 is TGTGCCAGCATTATCGGGGAGCTGTTTTTT. The encoded protein is CASIIGELFF.

The CDR3 is CASSFLGTQALTNYGYTF. In DNA form, the CDR3 reads TGTGCCAGCAGTTTCCTCGGGACACAAGCTTTAACTAACTATGGCTACACCTTC. This chain uses TRBV28 with TRBJ1-2; D may be TRBD1 (6 bases). The germline V gene encodes CDR1 MDHEN and CDR2 SYDVKM. The CDR3 is made up of 18 amino acids. Deletions cut 3 bases from V and 0 bases from J, with 20 bases between.

The genes are TRBV11-2 and TRBJ2-7; 10 bases are shared with TRBD2. The trim removed 6 bases at V and 6 bases at J, leaving 8 bases unmatched. The CDR3 consists of 14 residues. Germline lookup yields CDR1 SGHAT and CDR2 FQNNGV. CDR3 loop: CASRVSLAGVEQYF. Here the CDR3 DNA reads TGTGCCAGCAGGGTGAGTCTAGCGGGAGTCGAGCAGTACTTC.

The rearrangement uses TRBV7-9 and TRBJ2-1, with 7 bases identical to TRBD1. The CDR3 length is 15 residues. CDR1 and CDR2 from the germline V gene are SEHNR and FQNEAQ (reference sequence). V shed 2 bases and J 2 bases; nucleotides not matched to a gene: 3. The CDR3 sequence is CASSLWTGPYNEQFF. The CDR3 DNA sequence: TGTGCCAGCAGCTTATGGACAGGACCCTACAATGAGCAGTTCTTC.

This clone was recorded only once. The CDR3 loop reads CASSDVGGGTDTQYF. In DNA form, the CDR3 reads TGTGCCAGCAGTGACGTCGGGGGAGGGACAGATACGCAGTATTTT. V and J are TRBV6-4 and TRBJ2-3; TRBD2 matches at 7 bases. V lost 2 bases to trimming and J lost 3 bases; unmatched junction nucleotides: 5. Germline CDR1 is MRHNA and CDR2 is SNTAGT. The CDR3 extends over 15 amino acids.

CDR3 sequence reads: CASGETRSYNEQFF. CDR3 in DNA: TGTGCCAGCGGGGAGACTCGGTCCTACAATGAGCAGTTCTTC. The chain has TRBV2 and TRBJ2-1, with D perhaps matching TRBD2 (5 bases). The CDR3 runs to 14 residues. Trimming took 8 bases from V and 1 from J, leaving 12 bases between them. Germline CDR1 and CDR2: SNHLY and FYNNEI.

The chain recombines TRBV4-2 with TRBJ2-5; TRBD1 agrees at 7 bases. With V trimmed by 8 bases and J by 3 bases, 0 bases remained unmatched. Per germline, CDR1 LGHNA and CDR2 YNFKEQ. CDR3 length equals 11 residues. CDR3 bases: TGTGCCAGCGGGACAGAAGAGACCCAGTACTTC. Amino acids: CASGTEETQYF.

This clone was counted a single time. The chain links TRBV10-3 to TRBJ2-2; unclear D gene. The germline V gene has CDR1 ENHRY and CDR2 SYGVKD. CDR3 length equals 13 residues. The CDR3 DNA sequence: TGTGCTCTACTCGAGACTGGCACCGGGGAGCTGTTTTTT. It codes for CALLETGTGELFF.

In this sample, this clone turned up once. The chain couples TRBV27 to TRBJ2-2; D possibly corresponds to TRBD1 (6 bases). Per germline, CDR1 MNHEY and CDR2 SMNVEV (reference sequence). V was pared by 7 bases and J by 1 base, with 10 bases between. The CDR3 contains 14 residues. The DNA for the CDR3 is TGTGCCAGCAAATCGGGACAGAACACCGGGGAGCTGTTTTTT. Translation gives CASKSGQNTGELFF.

The chain couples TRBV7-6 to TRBJ2-1; 10 bases align to TRBD1. J was trimmed by 5 bases and V by 4 bases; bases with no gene match: 5. CDR3 length: 15 residues. Germline loops: CDR1 SGHVS, CDR2 FNYEAQ. The CDR3 spells CASSSRTGGDNEQFF. The DNA for the CDR3 is TGTGCCAGCAGCTCCCGGACAGGGGGGGACAATGAGCAGTTCTTC.

V is TRBV6-5 and J is TRBJ2-7; TRBD2 matches 13 bases. CDR1 is MNHEY and CDR2 is SVGAGI in the germline V gene. The junction had 6 bases not matched to a gene; V was cut back by 6 bases and J by 4 bases. This CDR3 is 15 amino acids long. This CDR3 is CASSLRLAGGYEQYF. The CDR3 DNA follows: TGTGCCAGCAGCTTAAGACTAGCGGGAGGATACGAGCAGTACTTC.

This clone was seen a single time. The J gene is TRBJ2-3, the V gene TRBV6-4; the D gene is possibly TRBD1 (6 bases). The CDR3 consists of 12 residues. CDR1 and CDR2 from the germline V gene are MRHNA and SNTAGT. Trimming took off 7 bases at V and 3 bases at J, with 8 bases between the two ends. Here the CDR3 reads CASKRGTDTQYF. In nucleotides, the CDR3 is TGTGCCAGCAAGAGGGGGACAGATACGCAGTATTTT.

The chain carries TRBV5-1 and TRBJ2-1; TRBD2 is a possible D gene (6 bases). Per germline, CDR1 SGHRS and CDR2 YFSETQ. Trimming left V 2 bases short and J 0 bases short, with 9 bases between. CDR3 length: 15 residues. Here the CDR3 reads CASSLPGSSYNEQFF. The CDR3, as DNA: TGCGCCAGCAGCTTACCCGGGAGCTCCTACAATGAGCAGTTCTTC.